A single TCR beta chain is shown here with its context. This specimen comes from a study of cytotoxic CD8 clonotypes in ibrutinib-treated CLL. Across the study: Across the patients, roughly 10 were relapsed/refractory, around 16 treatment-naive and about 17 IGHV unmutated. It was after a median 12 months of treatment, range 6 to 36, that response samples were taken. Per sample, productive templates averaged 255,043 and productive rearrangements averaged 94,082.

Libraries of TCR beta were made from around 1.8 micrograms of genomic DNA that came from cryopreserved PBMCs. Produced via immunoSEQ multiplex PCR; TCRdb's table is partial and in-frame only. The table has around 330,000 clones, 67% seen once. The CDR3 is made up of 14 amino acids. The V and J ends lost 2 bases and 0 bases respectively, with 5 bases between them. The germline V gene encodes CDR1 MGHRA and CDR2 YSYEKL. The source is a human donor with chronic lymphocytic leukemia. The material was PBMCs, obtained after 36 months of ibrutinib treatment. The chain recombines TRBV4-1 with TRBJ1-3; D is uncertain. The CDR3 sequence is CASSQRSSGNTIYF. DNA of the CDR3: TGCGCCAGCAGCCAACGGAGCTCTGGAAACACCATATATTTT.